The next 8 T cell receptor beta chains were all read from a single sample in a study of blood T cell repertoires in COVID-19. TCRdb keeps only in-frame clones here, not all; method: immunoSEQ multiplex PCR. Here the sample spans 160,000 or so clones, about 80% being singletons. The source material was peripheral blood. These receptors were taken from a woman between 65 and 79 years old with acute or convalescent COVID-19.

This chain joins TRBV25-1 and TRBJ1-3, with a tentative D call TRBD1 (5 bases). CDR3 length: 15 residues. V was shortened by 7 bases and J by 0 bases, with 13 bases between the two germline ends. The V gene's germline CDR1 is MGHDK and CDR2 SYGVNS. CDR3 in amino acids: CASTPGGVSGNTIYF. CDR3 in DNA: TGTGCCAGCACTCCCGGGGGGGTCTCTGGAAACACCATATATTTT. The whole variable domain, filled in from reference TRBV25-1 and TRBJ1-3, reads EADIYQTPRYLVIGTGKKITLECSQTMGHDKMYWYQQDPGMELHLIHYSYGVNSTEKGDLSSESTVSRIRTEHFPLTLESARPSHTSQYLCASTPGGVSGNTIYFGEGSWLTVV.

The table lists this clone with a few counts. The chain recombines TRBV9 with TRBJ1-6; TRBD1 is a possible D gene (6 bases). Germline lookup yields CDR1 SGDLS and CDR2 YYNGEE. The CDR3 contains 15 residues. Trimming cost V 4 bases and J 3 bases, with 11 bases left between them. In nucleotides, the CDR3 is TGTGCCAGCAGCATCACGGACAGCTATAATTCACCCCTCCACTTT. This translates into CASSITDSYNSPLHF.

The chain links TRBV19 to TRBJ2-5, with 7 bases identical to TRBD1. Germline CDR1 LNHDA, CDR2 SQIVND (reference sequence). The CDR3 is made up of 15 amino acids. V was pared by 1 base and J by 5 bases, with 7 bases of the junction left unmatched. CDR3 bases: TGTGCCAGTAGTATAGCCCTAGGGGGCCGGGAGACCCAGTACTTC. It specifies CASSIALGGRETQYF.

This clone was counted a few times. The chain carries TRBV4-2 and TRBJ2-7; 9 bases align to TRBD1. The CDR3 loop spans 14 amino acids. CDR1 is LGHNA, CDR2 YNFKEQ, per germline. V shed 3 bases, J shed 5 bases, and the junction held 5 bases outside the gene matches. CDR3 sequence reads: CASSQGQGWDEQYF. The CDR3 coding sequence is TGTGCCAGCAGCCAGGGACAGGGTTGGGACGAGCAGTACTTC.

A single count supports this clone. This sequence joins TRBV5-6 and TRBJ1-6; perhaps TRBD1 as D (5 bases). The V gene lost 5 bases and the J gene lost 8 bases, with 17 bases spanning the gap. The CDR3 is 15 residues long. The germline V gene has CDR1 SGHDT and CDR2 YYEEEE. CDR3 coding DNA: TGTGCCAGCAGTCCACAGGCAAATCGGTATTCACCCCTCCACTTT. Protein sequence: CASSPQANRYSPLHF. The entire variable domain, with the rest obtained from reference TRBV5-6 and TRBJ1-6, is as follows: DAGVTQSPTHLIKTRGQQVTLRCSPKSGHDTVSWYQQALGQGPQFIFQYYEEEERQRGNFPDRFSGHQFPNYSSELNVNALLLGDSALYLCASSPQANRYSPLHFGNGTRLTVT.

In its sample, this clone was seen a few times. Here the CDR3 reads CASSTGQGNNEQFF. DNA for the CDR3: TGTGCCAGCAGCACGGGACAGGGAAACAATGAGCAGTTCTTC. J is TRBJ2-1 and V is TRBV6-5; 9 positions agree with TRBD1. The CDR3 runs to 14 residues. V shed 6 bases and J 5 bases; nucleotides not matched to a gene: 5. Germline lookup yields CDR1 MNHEY and CDR2 SVGAGI.

This clone occurred once. This chain links TRBV5-1 with TRBJ2-2; no definite D call. The CDR3 contains 12 residues. Trimming took 1 base from V and 7 from J, leaving 5 bases between them. CDR1 and CDR2 from the germline V gene are SGHRS and YFSETQ. The CDR3 nucleotides read TGCGCCAGCAGCTTGAACGGCGGGGAGCTGTTTTTT. Its protein is CASSLNGGELFF. The full variable domain, with the rest looked up from reference TRBV5-1 and TRBJ2-2, is KAGVTQTPRYLIKTRGQQVTLSCSPISGHRSVSWYQQTPGQGLQFLFEYFSETQRNKGNFPGRFSGRQFSNSRSEMNVSTLELGDSALYLCASSLNGGELFFGEGSRLTVL.

The J gene is TRBJ2-5, the V gene TRBV12-3 or TRBV12-4; D unclear. The CDR3 spans 12 residues. V was pared by 1 base and J by 5 bases, with 5 bases between. The CDR3 bases are TGTGCCAGCAGTTTAGTCCCGGAGACCCAGTACTTC. This codes for CASSLVPETQYF.